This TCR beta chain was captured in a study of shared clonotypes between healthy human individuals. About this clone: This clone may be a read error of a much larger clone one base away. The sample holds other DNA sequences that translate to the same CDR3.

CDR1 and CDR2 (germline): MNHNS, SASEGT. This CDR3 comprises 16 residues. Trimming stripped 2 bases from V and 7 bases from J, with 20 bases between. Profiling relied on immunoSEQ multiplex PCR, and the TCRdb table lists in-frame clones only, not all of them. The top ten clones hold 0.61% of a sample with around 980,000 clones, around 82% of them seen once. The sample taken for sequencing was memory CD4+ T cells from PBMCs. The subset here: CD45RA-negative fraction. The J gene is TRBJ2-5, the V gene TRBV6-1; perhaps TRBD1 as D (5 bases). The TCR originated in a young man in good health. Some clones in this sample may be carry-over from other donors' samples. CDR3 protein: CASSEPRWQGKGTQYF. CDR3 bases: TGTGCCAGCAGTGAACCCCGATGGCAGGGTAAAGGGACCCAGTACTTC.